This T cell receptor (beta chain) was identified in a study of shared clonotypes between healthy human individuals. V lost 5 bases to trimming and J lost 12 bases, with 17 bases between them. Germline values: CDR1 SGHAT, CDR2 FQNNGV. The CDR3 sequence is 12 residues long. The naive CD8 fraction comprised CD45RO-negative cells positively selected for CCR7 and excluded terminally differentiated effector memory CD45RA+ cells. This clone came up a few times. Assay: immunoSEQ multiplex PCR; the TCRdb copy retains only in-frame clones and omits some. The sample carries about 1,900,000 clones, approximately 94% recorded once.

The TCR originated in a man younger than 35 in good health. This chain connects TRBV11-2 to TRBJ2-7; D gene unclear. Sequences were obtained from naive CD8+ T cells sorted from blood. The CDR3 protein is CASSQPRLALYF. The DNA of the CDR3 is TGTGCCAGCAGCCAACCCCGACTGGCTTTGTACTTC.